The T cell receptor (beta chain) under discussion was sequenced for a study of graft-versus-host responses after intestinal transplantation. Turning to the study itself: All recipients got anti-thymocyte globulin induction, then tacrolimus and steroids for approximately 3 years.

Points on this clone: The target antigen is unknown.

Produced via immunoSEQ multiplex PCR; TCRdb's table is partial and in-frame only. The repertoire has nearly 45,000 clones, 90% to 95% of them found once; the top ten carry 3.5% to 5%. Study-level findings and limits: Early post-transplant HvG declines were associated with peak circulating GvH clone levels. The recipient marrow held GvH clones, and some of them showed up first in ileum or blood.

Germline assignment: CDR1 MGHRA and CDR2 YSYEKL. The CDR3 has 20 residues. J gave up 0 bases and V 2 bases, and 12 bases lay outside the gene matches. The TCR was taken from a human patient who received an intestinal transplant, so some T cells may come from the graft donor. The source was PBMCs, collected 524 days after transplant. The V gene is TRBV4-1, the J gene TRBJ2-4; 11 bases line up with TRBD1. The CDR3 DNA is TGCGCCAGCAGCCAACACCCCGGGACAGGGGGACCCTTAGCCAAAAACATTCAGTACTTC. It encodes CASSQHPGTGGPLAKNIQYF.